Reported below is one TCR beta chain. Its antigen is still unknown. Under the authors' procedure: The study built a papillary thyroid cancer distant-metastasis classifier from CDR3 differences across clinicopathological groups. Through MiXCR, TCRdb re-clonotyped the PCR reads. TCRdb's processing, not the study's, gives the V and J calls here. The data contain roughly 11,000 clones, around 30% of them singletons. CDR1 is SNHLY, CDR2 FYNNEI, per germline. With 7 bases removed from V and 3 bases from J, the gap between germline ends came to 12 bases. This CDR3 spans 13 amino acids. This sample was included in a study of metastatic and nonmetastatic thyroid tumors. About the study: Across peripheral blood and tumor or nodule tissue samples taken from malignant and benign thyroid patients, the repertoires were compared with one another. General study results and limits: Patients with malignant thyroid tumors reportedly had significantly higher TCR beta diversity than those with benign nodules, in blood and tumor.

None of the patients had undergone any treatment ahead of thyroid surgery. The chain couples TRBV2 to TRBJ1-2; tentatively, D is TRBD1 (6 bases). The sequence came from a male donor with papillary thyroid cancer or a benign thyroid nodule (not recorded which). Some clones in this sample may be carry-over from other donors' samples. The sequenced sample was adjacent normal tissue. The DNA for the CDR3 is TGTGCCAGCATTTTTCAGGGGTACTATGGCTACACCTTC. The encoded protein is CASIFQGYYGYTF.